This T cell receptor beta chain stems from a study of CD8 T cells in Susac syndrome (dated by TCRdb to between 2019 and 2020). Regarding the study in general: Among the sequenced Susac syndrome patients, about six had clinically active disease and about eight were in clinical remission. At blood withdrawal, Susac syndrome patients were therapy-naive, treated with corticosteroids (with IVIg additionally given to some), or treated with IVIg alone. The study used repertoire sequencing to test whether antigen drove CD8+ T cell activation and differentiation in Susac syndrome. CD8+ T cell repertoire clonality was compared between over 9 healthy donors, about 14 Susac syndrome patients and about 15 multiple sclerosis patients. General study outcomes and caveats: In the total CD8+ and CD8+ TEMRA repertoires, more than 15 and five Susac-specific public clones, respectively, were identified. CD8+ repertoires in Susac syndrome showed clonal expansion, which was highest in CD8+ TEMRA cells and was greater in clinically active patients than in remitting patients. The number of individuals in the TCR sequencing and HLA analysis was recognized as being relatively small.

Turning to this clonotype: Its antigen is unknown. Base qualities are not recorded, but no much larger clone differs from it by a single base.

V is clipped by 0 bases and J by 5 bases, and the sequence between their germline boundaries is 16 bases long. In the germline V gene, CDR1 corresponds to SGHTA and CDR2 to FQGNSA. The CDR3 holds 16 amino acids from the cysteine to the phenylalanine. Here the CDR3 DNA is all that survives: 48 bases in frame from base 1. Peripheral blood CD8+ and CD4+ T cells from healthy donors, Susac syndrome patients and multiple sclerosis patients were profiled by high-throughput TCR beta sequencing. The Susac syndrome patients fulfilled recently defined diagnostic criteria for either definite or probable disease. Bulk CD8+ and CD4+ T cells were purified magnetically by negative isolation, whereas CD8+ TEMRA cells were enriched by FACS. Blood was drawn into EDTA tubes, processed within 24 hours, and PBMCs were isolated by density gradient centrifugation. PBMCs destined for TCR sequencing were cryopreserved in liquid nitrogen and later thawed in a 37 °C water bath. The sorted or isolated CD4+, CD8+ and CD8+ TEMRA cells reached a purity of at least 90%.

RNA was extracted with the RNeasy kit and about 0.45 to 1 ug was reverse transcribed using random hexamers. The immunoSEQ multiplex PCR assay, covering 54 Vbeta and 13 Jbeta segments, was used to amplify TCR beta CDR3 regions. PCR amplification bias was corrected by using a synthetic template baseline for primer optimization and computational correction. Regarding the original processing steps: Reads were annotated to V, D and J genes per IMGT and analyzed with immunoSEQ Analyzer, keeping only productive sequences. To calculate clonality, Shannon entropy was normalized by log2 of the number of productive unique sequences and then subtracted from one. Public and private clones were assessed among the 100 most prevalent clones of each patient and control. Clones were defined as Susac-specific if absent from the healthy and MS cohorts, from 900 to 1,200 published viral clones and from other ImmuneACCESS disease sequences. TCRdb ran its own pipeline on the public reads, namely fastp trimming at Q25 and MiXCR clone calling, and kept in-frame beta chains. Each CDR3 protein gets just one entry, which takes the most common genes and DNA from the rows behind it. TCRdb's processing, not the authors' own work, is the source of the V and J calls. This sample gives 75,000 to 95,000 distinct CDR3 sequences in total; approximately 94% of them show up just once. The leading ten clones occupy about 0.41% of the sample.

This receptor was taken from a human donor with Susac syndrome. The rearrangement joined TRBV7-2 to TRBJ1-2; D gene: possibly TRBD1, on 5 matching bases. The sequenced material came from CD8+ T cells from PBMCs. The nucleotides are TGTGCCAGCAGCTTAGCAAACAGGCCGCCGTCATATGGCTACACCTTC. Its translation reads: CASSLANRPPSYGYTF.